Listed below are T cell receptor beta chains from one sample, sequenced in a study of blood T cell repertoires in COVID-19. The protocol was immunoSEQ multiplex PCR, while the TCRdb copy is restricted to in-frame clones and leaves out a portion. The data show approximately 150,000 clones, 80% to 90% seen once. Specimen: peripheral blood. The receptor set was obtained from a woman between 50 and 59 years old with active or convalescent COVID-19. Both conserved end residues are part of each CDR3. D genes are given only for firm matches. Clone size appears in some rows only: once, few, many, or a class for an expanded clone.

clone size: NA
J gene: TRBJ2-1
D gene: NA
V gene: TRBV10-3
CDR3 protein: CAIRDNYNEQFF
CDR3 DNA: TGTGCCATCCGGGACAACTACAATGAGCAGTTCTTC

clone size: NA
J gene: TRBJ2-5
D gene: TRBD2
V gene: TRBV27
CDR3 protein: CASSSTSGRAWETQYF
CDR3 DNA: TGTGCCAGCAGTTCGACTAGCGGGAGGGCGTGGGAGACCCAGTACTTC

clone size: NA
J gene: TRBJ1-1
D gene: TRBD1
V gene: TRBV3-1/TRBV3-2
CDR3 protein: CASSLQGATEAFF
CDR3 DNA: TGTGCCAGCAGCCTACAGGGGGCCACTGAAGCTTTCTTT

clone size: NA
J gene: TRBJ2-7
D gene: NA
V gene: TRBV19
CDR3 protein: CASSIEVGQPYEQYF
CDR3 DNA: TGTGCCAGTAGTATTGAGGTAGGACAACCGTACGAGCAGTACTTC

clone size: NA
J gene: TRBJ1-5
D gene: NA
V gene: TRBV10-3
CDR3 protein: CAISSGNQPQHF
CDR3 DNA: TGTGCCATCAGTTCAGGCAATCAGCCCCAGCATTTT

clone size: NA
J gene: TRBJ1-2
D gene: TRBD1
V gene: TRBV29-1
CDR3 protein: CSVLPGTGNYGYTF
CDR3 DNA: TGCAGCGTTCTTCCCGGGACAGGGAACTATGGCTACACCTTC

clone size: NA
J gene: TRBJ2-5
D gene: NA
V gene: TRBV5-8
CDR3 protein: CASSFKQGLGETQYF
CDR3 DNA: TGTGCCAGCAGCTTTAAACAGGGCCTGGGGGAGACCCAGTACTTC

clone size: NA
J gene: TRBJ2-5
D gene: NA
V gene: TRBV12-2
CDR3 protein: CASRLAGETQYF
CDR3 DNA: TGTGCAAGTCGCTTAGCCGGGGAGACCCAGTACTTC

clone size: NA
J gene: TRBJ2-3
D gene: NA
V gene: TRBV27
CDR3 protein: CASSLAAVSTDTQYF
CDR3 DNA: TGTGCCAGCAGTTTAGCAGCGGTAAGCACAGATACGCAGTATTTT

clone size: NA
J gene: TRBJ2-3
D gene: TRBD1
V gene: TRBV5-1
CDR3 protein: CASSLQGADIDTQYF
CDR3 DNA: TGCGCCAGCAGCTTACAGGGGGCCGATATAGATACGCAGTATTTT

clone size: NA
J gene: TRBJ2-3
D gene: TRBD1
V gene: TRBV20-1
CDR3 protein: CSASEDRGGRTDTQYF
CDR3 DNA: TGCAGTGCTAGTGAGGACAGGGGAGGCAGGACAGATACGCAGTATTTT

clone size: NA
J gene: TRBJ2-1
D gene: TRBD1
V gene: TRBV19
CDR3 protein: CASSAIGTGGRNEQFF
CDR3 DNA: TGTGCCAGTAGTGCAATTGGGACAGGGGGGCGTAATGAGCAGTTCTTC

clone size: few
J gene: TRBJ1-4
D gene: NA
V gene: TRBV4-3
CDR3 protein: CASSQEPRTAFNEKLFF
CDR3 DNA: TGCGCCAGCAGCCAAGAGCCTCGGACAGCTTTTAATGAAAAACTGTTTTTT

clone size: NA
J gene: TRBJ2-1
D gene: TRBD1
V gene: TRBV10-3
CDR3 protein: CASSLRRDRGRSEIF
CDR3 DNA: TGTGCCAGTAGCCTACGCCGGGACAGGGGGCGGTCAGAGATCTTC